The 17 T cell receptor beta chains below were found in one sample sequenced in a study of response to subunit inactivated influenza vaccine. TCRdb used MiXCR to reprocess the RT-PCR reads, holding one entry per CDR3 protein. Of roughly 790,000 distinct CDR3 sequences in the sample, over 20% are singletons; the top ten hold roughly 10%. The sample consisted of PBMCs from blood, taken 5 to 6 days after vaccination. These receptors were obtained from a man in his fifties who received an inactivated influenza vaccine.

At least ten counts were recorded for this clonotype. The J gene is TRBJ2-7, the V gene TRBV18; possibly TRBD1 for D (5 bases). CDR1 is KGHSH, CDR2 LQKENI, per germline. CDR3 length: 13 residues. Trimming cost V 2 bases and J 2 bases, with 7 bases left between them. CDR3 sequence reads: CASSPGAAYEQYF. CDR3 in DNA: TGTGCCAGCTCACCAGGGGCCGCCTACGAGCAGTACTTC.

The chain links TRBV20-1 to TRBJ2-1, with D unclear. The V and J ends lost 1 base and 4 bases respectively, with 11 bases between them. From germline, CDR1 is DFQATT and CDR2 SNEGSKA (reference sequence). The CDR3 is 14 residues long. As DNA, the CDR3 is TGCAGTGCTAGAGTACCCCGGGCGTACAATGAGCAGTTCTTC. Amino acid sequence: CSARVPRAYNEQFF.

This clonotype was found a few times. The gene calls are TRBV12-3 or TRBV12-4 and TRBJ1-1, with a tentative D call TRBD1 (6 bases). Trimming removed 6 bases from V and 1 base from J, with 12 bases in between. CDR3 length: 14 amino acids. CDR3 in DNA: TGTGCCAGCAGGGTGGACAGCCAGAACACTGAAGCTTTCTTT. Amino acid sequence: CASRVDSQNTEAFF.

This clonotype was detected only a few times. This rearrangement joins TRBV12-3 or TRBV12-4 to TRBJ2-1, with a possible D match to TRBD2 (6 bases). Trimming shortened V by 3 bases and J by 6 bases, and 12 bases separated the two germline ends. The CDR3 has 14 residues. The chain's CDR3 is CASSLGEVVNEQFF. The CDR3 DNA reads TGTGCCAGCAGTTTGGGGGAGGTGGTCAATGAGCAGTTCTTC.

The chain employs TRBV20-1 and TRBJ2-1; 7 nucleotides align to TRBD2. V was pared by 0 bases and J by 6 bases, with 5 bases of the junction left unmatched. Germline V CDR1 and CDR2: DFQATT, SNEGSKA (reference sequence). The CDR3 length is 14 residues. The CDR3 spells CSARDRRTSNEQFF. For the CDR3, the DNA is TGCAGTGCTAGAGATCGGCGGACTAGCAATGAGCAGTTCTTC.

V usage is TRBV5-6 and J usage is TRBJ2-1; possible D gene TRBD1, 6 bases. The CDR3 runs to 14 residues. Germline V gene data show CDR1 as SGHDT and CDR2 as YYEEEE. V shed 4 bases and J shed 4 bases, with 12 bases lying between them. CDR3 nucleotide sequence: TGTGCCAGCAGCCGTCTCACAGGGTACAATGAGCAGTTCTTC. It encodes CASSRLTGYNEQFF.

The rearrangement links TRBV2 to TRBJ2-3, with TRBD1 identical over 9 bases. The CDR3 has 15 amino acids. V trimming: 3 bases; J trimming: 7 bases; junction bases outside the gene matches: 8. CDR1 and CDR2 (germline): SNHLY, FYNNEI. The CDR3 DNA is TGTGCCAGCAGTGAGTGGGGACAGGGATTATATACGCAGTATTTT. Its translation: CASSEWGQGLYTQYF.

The chain recombines TRBV5-1 with TRBJ2-5, with 7 bases fitting TRBD2. V trimming: 2 bases; J trimming: 2 bases; junction bases outside the gene matches: 9. Germline assignment: CDR1 SGHRS and CDR2 YFSETQ. The CDR3 runs 16 residues. DNA of the CDR3: TGCGCCAGCAGCTTTACGGGAGGTGGGAGACAAGAGACCCAGTACTTC. Amino acids: CASSFTGGGRQETQYF. Complete variable domain (other parts from reference TRBV5-1 and TRBJ2-5): KAGVTQTPRYLIKTRGQQVTLSCSPISGHRSVSWYQQTPGQGLQFLFEYFSETQRNKGNFPGRFSGRQFSNSRSEMNVSTLELGDSALYLCASSFTGGGRQETQYFGPGTRLLVL.

There are a few counts of this clonotype. CDR3 protein: CASSQRYTEAFF. The CDR3 nucleotides are TGTGCCAGCAGCCAAAGATATACTGAAGCTTTCTTT. The chain combines TRBV5-6 with TRBJ1-1; D is uncertain. Trimming shortened V by 4 bases and J by 5 bases, and 9 bases separated the two germline ends. The CDR3 covers 12 residues. Germline V CDR1 and CDR2: SGHDT, YYEEEE. Supplemented by reference TRBV5-6 and TRBJ1-1, the full variable domain reads DAGVTQSPTHLIKTRGQQVTLRCSPKSGHDTVSWYQQALGQGPQFIFQYYEEEERQRGNFPDRFSGHQFPNYSSELNVNALLLGDSALYLCASSQRYTEAFFGQGTRLTVV.

The chain joins TRBV7-3 to TRBJ2-1; TRBD1 aligns across 10 bases. The CDR3 covers 16 residues. The ends lost 2 bases at V and 7 bases at J; junction bases unmatched: 8. Germline V CDR1 and CDR2: SGHTA, FQGTGA. CDR3 coding DNA: TGTGCCAGCAGCTTAGGTCTTCGGGGACAGGGGAATGAGCAGTTCTTC. It yields the protein CASSLGLRGQGNEQFF. Supplemented by reference TRBV7-3 and TRBJ2-1, the full variable domain reads GAGVSQTPSNKVTEKGKYVELRCDPISGHTALYWYRQSLGQGPEFLIYFQGTGAADDSGLPNDRFFAVRPEGSVSTLKIQRTERGDSAVYLCASSLGLRGQGNEQFFGPGTRLTVL.

The chain is built from TRBV5-1 and TRBJ2-7, with 9 nucleotides matching TRBD1. Germline trimming cut 1 base from V and 2 bases from J; bases unmatched to any gene: 4. Germline values: CDR1 SGHRS, CDR2 YFSETQ. The CDR3 runs 15 residues. The CDR3 loop is CASSLMGQGPYEQYF. CDR3 in DNA: TGCGCCAGCAGCTTGATGGGACAGGGACCCTACGAGCAGTACTTC.

V usage is TRBV28 and J usage is TRBJ1-5; D gene unclear. The germline CDR1 and CDR2 sequences are MDHEN and SYDVKM. Trimming left V 3 bases short and J 2 bases short, with 11 bases between. This CDR3 region has 15 residues. CDR3: CASSLIWGGNQPQHF. The CDR3 DNA reads TGTGCCAGCAGTTTGATATGGGGTGGCAATCAGCCCCAGCATTTT. The whole variable domain, filled in from reference TRBV28 and TRBJ1-5, reads DVKVTQSSRYLVKRTGEKVFLECVQDMDHENMFWYRQDPGLGLRLIYFSYDVKMKEKGDIPEGYSVSREKKERFSLILESASTNQTSMYLCASSLIWGGNQPQHFGDGTRLSIL.

In its sample, this clonotype was seen a few times. This rearrangement joins TRBV7-2 to TRBJ2-1; 9 bases line up with TRBD2. The trim removed 0 bases at V and 7 bases at J, leaving 10 bases unmatched. The germline gives CDR1 SGHTA, CDR2 FQGNSA. The CDR3 has 17 amino acids. CDR3 in amino acids: CASSLAYISGSLNEQFF. The DNA for the CDR3 is TGTGCCAGCAGCTTAGCGTATATTAGCGGGAGCCTAAATGAGCAGTTCTTC.

This clonotype was picked up many times. The chain joins TRBV4-2 to TRBJ1-2; 10 nucleotides line up with TRBD1. This CDR3 has 14 residues. The trim removed 4 bases at V and 5 bases at J, leaving 4 bases unmatched. The germline V gene encodes CDR1 LGHNA and CDR2 YNFKEQ. The CDR3 nucleotides read TGTGCCAGCAGCCGCGGACAGGGGGAGTATGGCTACACCTTC. Translation gives CASSRGQGEYGYTF.

This clonotype was recorded many times. The chain's CDR3 is CASSHNRETQYF. In nucleotides, the CDR3 is TGTGCCAGCAGCCACAATCGGGAGACCCAGTACTTC. The chain carries TRBV12-3 or TRBV12-4 and TRBJ2-5; the D is unclear. The CDR3 is 12 amino acids. With 6 bases removed from V and 5 bases from J, the gap between germline ends came to 10 bases.

V usage is TRBV20-1 and J usage is TRBJ2-4; D is perhaps TRBD2 (6 bases). V lost 0 bases and J lost 1, with 10 bases in between. CDR1 is DFQATT, CDR2 SNEGSKA, per germline (reference sequence). The CDR3 extends over 15 amino acids. The DNA for the CDR3 is TGCAGTGCTAGAGATTACCGGGAGGCCAAAAACATTCAGTACTTC. Its protein product is CSARDYREAKNIQYF.

Only a few counts were recorded for this clonotype. The chain recombines TRBV5-5 with TRBJ2-5, with D unclear. Germline values: CDR1 SGHKS, CDR2 YYEKEE (reference sequence). Between the trimmed V and J ends, which lost 0 bases and 2 bases, there was a span of 11 bases. The CDR3 runs 15 residues. DNA of the CDR3: TGTGCCAGCAGCTTGGCGCCACGAGTACAAGAGACCCAGTACTTC. This codes for CASSLAPRVQETQYF.